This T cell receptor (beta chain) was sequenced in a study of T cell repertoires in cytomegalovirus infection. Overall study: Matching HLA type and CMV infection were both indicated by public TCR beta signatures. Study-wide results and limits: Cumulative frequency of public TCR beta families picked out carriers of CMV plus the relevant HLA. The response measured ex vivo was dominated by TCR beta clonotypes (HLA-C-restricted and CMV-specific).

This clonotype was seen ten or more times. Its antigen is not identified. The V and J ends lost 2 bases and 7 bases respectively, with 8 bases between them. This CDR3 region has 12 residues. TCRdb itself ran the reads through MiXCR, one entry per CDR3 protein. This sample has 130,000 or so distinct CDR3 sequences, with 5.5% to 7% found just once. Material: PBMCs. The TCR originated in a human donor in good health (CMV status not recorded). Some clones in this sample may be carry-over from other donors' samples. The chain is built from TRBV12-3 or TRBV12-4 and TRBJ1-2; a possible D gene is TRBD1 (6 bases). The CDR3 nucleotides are TGTGCCAGCAGTTTAAGGGACATTGGCTACACCTTC. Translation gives CASSLRDIGYTF.